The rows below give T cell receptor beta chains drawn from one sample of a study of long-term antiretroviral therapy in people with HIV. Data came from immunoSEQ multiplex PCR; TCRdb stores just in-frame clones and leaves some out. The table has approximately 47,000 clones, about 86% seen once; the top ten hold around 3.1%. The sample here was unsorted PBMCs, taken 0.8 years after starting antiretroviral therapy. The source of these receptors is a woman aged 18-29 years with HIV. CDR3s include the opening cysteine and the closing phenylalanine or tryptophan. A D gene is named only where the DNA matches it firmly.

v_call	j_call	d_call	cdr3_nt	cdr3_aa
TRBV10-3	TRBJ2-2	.	TGTGCCATCAGTGAGTCCGGGGGGAACACCGGGGAGCTGTTTTTT	CAISESGGNTGELFF
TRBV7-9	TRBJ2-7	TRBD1	TGTGCCAGCAGCCGACCGGGACAGAACACTCCCGAGCAGTACTTC	CASSRPGQNTPEQYF
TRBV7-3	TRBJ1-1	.	TGTGCCAGCAGCTTAACAGGGAGGACTGAAGCTTTCTTT	CASSLTGRTEAFF
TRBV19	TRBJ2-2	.	TGTGCCAGTAGTATTCCCGAGAGGGCGAACACCGGGGAGCTGTTTTTT	CASSIPERANTGELFF
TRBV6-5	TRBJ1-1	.	TGTGCCAGCAGTTACTTGGGTCAGAAGAACACTGAAGCTTTCTTT	CASSYLGQKNTEAFF
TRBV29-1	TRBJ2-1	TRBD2	TGCAGCGTTGAAGGGCGGACTAGCGGGACCTACAATGAGCAGTTCTTC	CSVEGRTSGTYNEQFF
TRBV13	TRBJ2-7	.	TGTGCCAGCAGCCCCCCGGACAGCCCCTACGAGCAGTACTTC	CASSPPDSPYEQYF
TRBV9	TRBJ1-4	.	TGTGCCAGCAGCGTAAGGCAGGGAGAAAAACTGTTTTTT	CASSVRQGEKLFF
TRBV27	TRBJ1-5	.	TGTGCCAGCAGTTTATTTCCCCTCGTACAGCCCCAGCATTTT	CASSLFPLVQPQHF
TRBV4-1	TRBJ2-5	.	TGCGCCAGCAGCCAAGATGTCGGCAGGGTTGATTCCCAGTACTTC	CASSQDVGRVDSQYF